This T cell receptor (beta chain) was recovered during a study of blood T cell repertoires in COVID-19. For the study at large: From the United States, Italy and Spain came samples of acute and convalescent COVID-19. The cDNA or gDNA used as material had been derived from T cells, B-cell-depleted T cells, or PBMCs.

Germline CDR1 is SGHVS and CDR2 is FQNEAQ. The CDR3 length is 11 residues. Trimming shortened V by 5 bases and J by 2 bases, and 4 bases separated the two germline ends. Profiling relied on immunoSEQ multiplex PCR, and the TCRdb table lists in-frame clones only, not all of them. The sample carries 250,000 to 350,000 clones, 86% recorded once. The chain carries TRBV7-8 and TRBJ2-7, with D hard to call. Material for sequencing was peripheral blood. The TCR sequence derives from a woman under 40 with active or convalescent COVID-19. CDR3 residues: CASSPAYEQYF. Here the CDR3 DNA reads TGTGCCAGCAGCCCAGCCTACGAGCAGTACTTC.